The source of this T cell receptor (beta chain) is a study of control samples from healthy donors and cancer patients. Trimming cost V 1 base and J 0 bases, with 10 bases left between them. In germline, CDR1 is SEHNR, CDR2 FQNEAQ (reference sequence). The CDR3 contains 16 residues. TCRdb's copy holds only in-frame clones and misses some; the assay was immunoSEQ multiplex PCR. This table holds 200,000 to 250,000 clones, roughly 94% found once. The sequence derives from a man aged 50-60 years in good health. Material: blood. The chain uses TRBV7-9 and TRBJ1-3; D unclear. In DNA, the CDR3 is TGTGCCAGCAGCTTAGTTCAGGCAAGCTCTGGAAACACCATATATTTT. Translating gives CASSLVQASSGNTIYF.